Given below is one T cell receptor beta chain in context. Its cognate antigen is unknown. This entry comes from a study of T cell responses to AZD1222 COVID-19 vaccine. Germline values: CDR1 MNHEY, CDR2 SMNVEV (reference sequence). The V and J ends lost 4 bases and 0 bases respectively, with 7 bases between them. This CDR3 has 14 residues. Assay used: immunoSEQ multiplex PCR; TCRdb lists only in-frame clones, some missing. The sample holds 150,000 to 200,000 clones, approximately 93% seen once. Study outcomes and limitations: The study found vaccine-associated CD4 TCRs spanning spike, dominant at 160-218 and 743-854. Elevations in Spike-specific TCR breadth and depth followed administration of two AZD1222 doses.

The rearrangement links TRBV27 to TRBJ1-3; unclear D gene. The sequencing used peripheral blood, collected on day 0 of AZD1222 vaccination. The clonotype was recovered from an adult in good health. The CDR3 loop reads CASSSRASGNTIYF. The CDR3 DNA sequence: TGTGCCAGCAGTTCAAGAGCCTCTGGAAACACCATATATTTT.